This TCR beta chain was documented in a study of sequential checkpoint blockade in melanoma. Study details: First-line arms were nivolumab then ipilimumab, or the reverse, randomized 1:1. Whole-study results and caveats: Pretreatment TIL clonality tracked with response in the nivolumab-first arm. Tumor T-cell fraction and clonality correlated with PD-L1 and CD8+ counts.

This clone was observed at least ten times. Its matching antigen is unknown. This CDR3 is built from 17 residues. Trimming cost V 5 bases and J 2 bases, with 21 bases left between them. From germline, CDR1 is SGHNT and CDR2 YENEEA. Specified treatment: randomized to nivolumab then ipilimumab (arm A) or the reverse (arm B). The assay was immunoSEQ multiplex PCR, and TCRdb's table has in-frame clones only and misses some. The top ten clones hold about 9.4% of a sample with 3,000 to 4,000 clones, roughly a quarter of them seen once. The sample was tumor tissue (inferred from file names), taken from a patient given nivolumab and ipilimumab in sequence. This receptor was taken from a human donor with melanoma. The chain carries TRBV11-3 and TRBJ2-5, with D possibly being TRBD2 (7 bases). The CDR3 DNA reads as TGTGCCAGCAGCCCGACTGGGTTTGCGGGGGCTCAAGAGACCCAGTACTTC. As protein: CASSPTGFAGAQETQYF.